This T cell receptor beta chain emerged from a study of OX40 agonist ivuxolimab in advanced cancers. Trimming took off 3 bases at V and 2 bases at J, with 6 bases between the two ends. The CDR3 consists of 12 residues. Germline values: CDR1 SQVTM, CDR2 ANQGSEA. Repertoires were generated with immunoSEQ multiplex PCR, while TCRdb's copy carries only in-frame clones and drops some. The data contain about 100,000 clones, 90% of them singletons. The sample was CD4+ or CD8+ T cells sorted from blood, taken in a trial of the OX40 agonist ivuxolimab. This chain links TRBV29-1 with TRBJ2-3; no definite D call. This receptor was taken from an adult with an advanced solid tumor such as melanoma, head and neck, liver or kidney cancer. The CDR3 DNA follows: TGCAGCGTTGACAGCCCCACAGATACGCAGTATTTT. The encoded protein is CSVDSPTDTQYF.